This is a list of T cell receptor beta chains from one sample in a study of PD-L1 blockade in urothelial cancer. This table comes from immunoSEQ multiplex PCR, and its TCRdb copy is limited to in-frame clones, with some not included. The sample contains about 43,000 clones, 83% of which appear only once. This material consisted of PBMCs, taken around atezolizumab (anti-PD-L1) treatment. These receptors were taken from a man aged 55 to 69 with urothelial cancer. The CDR3 runs from the conserved cysteine through the conserved F or W. The order of the fields is V gene, J gene, CDR3 protein.

TRBV7-9	TRBJ2-2	CASSFGNPNTGELFF
TRBV5-4	TRBJ1-2	CASSSPRDREFHGYTF
TRBV19	TRBJ1-5	CASSPGTGGRSRGNQPQHF
TRBV19	TRBJ2-3	CASRSGTGSHTQYF
TRBV9	TRBJ2-2	CASSADNANTGELFF
TRBV19	TRBJ1-4	CASSTGLATNEKLFF
TRBV20-1	TRBJ2-5	CSAHRGETQYF
TRBV18	TRBJ2-1	CASSLGGDSIYNEQFF
TRBV19	TRBJ2-1	CASSIVGTGSGEQFF
TRBV5-1	TRBJ2-6	CASSLGLAGVSGANVLTF
TRBV7-6	TRBJ2-2	CASSRGTGGIGELFF
TRBV7-7	TRBJ2-5	CASSPGPGQETQYF
TRBV28	TRBJ1-4	CASRPTGNEKLFF
TRBV29-1	TRBJ2-2	CSVKTPGQGTGELFF
TRBV6-6	TRBJ2-7	CASSHGQGGYEQYF
TRBV5-4	TRBJ2-7	CASGFNNRGSEQYF
TRBV27	TRBJ2-7	CASSLTGYSYEQYF
TRBV5-4	TRBJ1-5	CASSSGQGAPLGPNQPQHF
TRBV6-1	TRBJ1-4	CASSEWTGANEKLFF
TRBV6-1	TRBJ2-7	CASSSHPGQGYEQYF
TRBV7-6	TRBJ2-3	CASSRGISTDTQYF
TRBV7-3	TRBJ2-1	CASSLNSRDNEQFF
TRBV27	TRBJ2-7	CASSLYKTSGGIRVKYEQYF
TRBV19	TRBJ2-6	CASSDRGPGANVLTF
TRBV28	TRBJ2-2	CASSRYHGELFF
TRBV30	TRBJ1-4	CAWSRSGGPEKLFF
TRBV5-4	TRBJ1-2	CASSLGPREDGYTF
TRBV11-2	TRBJ2-1	CASSLAPGEYNEQFF
TRBV5-1	TRBJ2-7	CASSWTSGGLYEQYF
TRBV5-1	TRBJ2-3	CASDLAGGDTQYF
TRBV19	TRBJ2-2	CASTSWGLAGSGELFF
TRBV5-1	TRBJ2-3	CASSLVDYSDTQYF
TRBV9	TRBJ2-3	CASSSPPGGVKDTQYF
TRBV5-6	TRBJ1-3	CASGQQGDGNTIYF
TRBV4-2	TRBJ2-2	CASSQGDTNTGELFF
TRBV7-9	TRBJ1-1	CASSKRQSSNLGNTEAFF
TRBV6-5	TRBJ1-6	CASSYSEGLGSPLHF
TRBV28	TRBJ1-1	CASHQQGHTEAFF
TRBV7-9	TRBJ2-3	CASSFSGTGGAKDTQYF
TRBV4-1	TRBJ2-6	CASSQDLRGGSGANVLTF
TRBV7-3	TRBJ1-1	CASSLNTVGEAFF
TRBV5-1	TRBJ2-1	CASSYRSSYNEQFF
TRBV4-2	TRBJ2-3	CASSQAHSLTENLSTDTQYF
TRBV7-9	TRBJ2-7	CASSVGTTSYEQYF
TRBV6-5	TRBJ1-2	CASSRPGQGSNGYTF
TRBV19	TRBJ1-2	CASSRQGAQYGYTF
TRBV2	TRBJ1-5	CASRDTGVQPQHF
TRBV28	TRBJ2-7	CAIREPLAGGRYEQYF
TRBV6-6	TRBJ2-3	CASNPQTSGVSDTQYF
TRBV5-1	TRBJ1-1	CASSPGGGPPEAFF
TRBV5-1	TRBJ1-2	CANTTRDGYTF